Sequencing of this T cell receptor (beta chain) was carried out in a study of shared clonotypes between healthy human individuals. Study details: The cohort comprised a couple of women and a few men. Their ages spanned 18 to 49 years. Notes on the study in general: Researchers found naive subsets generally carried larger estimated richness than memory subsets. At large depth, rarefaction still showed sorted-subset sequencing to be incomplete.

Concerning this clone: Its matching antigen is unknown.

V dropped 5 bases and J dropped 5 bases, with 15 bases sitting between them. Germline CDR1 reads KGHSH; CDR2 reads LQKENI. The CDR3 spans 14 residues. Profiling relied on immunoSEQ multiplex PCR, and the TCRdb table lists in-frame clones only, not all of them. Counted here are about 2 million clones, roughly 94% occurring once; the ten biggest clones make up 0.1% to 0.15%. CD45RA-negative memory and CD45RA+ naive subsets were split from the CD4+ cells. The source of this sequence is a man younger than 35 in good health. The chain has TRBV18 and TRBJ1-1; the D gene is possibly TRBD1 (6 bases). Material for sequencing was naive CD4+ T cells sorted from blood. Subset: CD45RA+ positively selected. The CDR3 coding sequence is TGTGCCAGCTCATTCCAGGGGCTTGGGACTGAAGCTTTCTTT. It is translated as CASSFQGLGTEAFF.